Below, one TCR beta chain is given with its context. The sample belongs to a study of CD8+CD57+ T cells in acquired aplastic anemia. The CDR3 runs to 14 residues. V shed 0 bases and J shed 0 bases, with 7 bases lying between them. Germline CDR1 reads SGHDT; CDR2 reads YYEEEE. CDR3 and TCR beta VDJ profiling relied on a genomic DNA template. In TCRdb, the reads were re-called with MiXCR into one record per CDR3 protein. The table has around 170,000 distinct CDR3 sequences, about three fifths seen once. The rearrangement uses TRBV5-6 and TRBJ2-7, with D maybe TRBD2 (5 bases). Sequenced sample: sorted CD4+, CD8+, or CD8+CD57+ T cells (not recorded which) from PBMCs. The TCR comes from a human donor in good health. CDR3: CASSLDLASYEQYF. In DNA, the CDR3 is TGTGCCAGCAGCTTGGACCTAGCCTCCTACGAGCAGTACTTC.